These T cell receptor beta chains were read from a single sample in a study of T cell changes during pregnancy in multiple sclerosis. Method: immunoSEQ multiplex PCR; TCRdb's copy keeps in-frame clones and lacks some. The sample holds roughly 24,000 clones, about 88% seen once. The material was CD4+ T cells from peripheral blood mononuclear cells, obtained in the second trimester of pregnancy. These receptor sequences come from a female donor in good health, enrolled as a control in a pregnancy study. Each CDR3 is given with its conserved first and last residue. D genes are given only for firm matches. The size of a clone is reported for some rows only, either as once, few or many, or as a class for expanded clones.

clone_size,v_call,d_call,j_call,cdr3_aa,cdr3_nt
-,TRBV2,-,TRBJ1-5,CASSEARGPLFAQHF,TGTGCCAGCAGTGAAGCTAGGGGCCCGCTTTTCGCCCAGCATTTT
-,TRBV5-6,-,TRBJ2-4,CASSLVDKLAKNIQYF,TGTGCCAGCAGCTTGGTGGACAAACTCGCCAAAAACATTCAGTACTTC
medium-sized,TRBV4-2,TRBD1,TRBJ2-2,CASSQDLTGRTGELFF,TGTGCCAGCAGCCAAGATCTGACAGGGCGCACCGGGGAGCTGTTTTTT
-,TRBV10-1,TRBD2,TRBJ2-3,CASSESTSGRTDTQYF,TGCGCCAGCAGTGAGTCGACTAGCGGGAGGACAGATACGCAGTATTTT
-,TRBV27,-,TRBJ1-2,CASSLSRANYGYTF,TGTGCCAGCAGTTTAAGCAGGGCTAACTATGGCTACACCTTC
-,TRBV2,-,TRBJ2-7,CASRTFYEQYF,TGTGCCAGCAGGACTTTTTACGAGCAGTACTTC
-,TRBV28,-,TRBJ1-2,CASSAGPPDYGYTF,TGTGCCAGCAGCGCAGGGCCTCCGGACTATGGCTACACCTTC
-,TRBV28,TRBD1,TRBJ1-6,CASSLGTGGGLSPLHF,TGTGCCAGCAGTCTGGGGACAGGGGGCGGGTTGTCACCCCTCCACTTT
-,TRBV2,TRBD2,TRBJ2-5,CASSEAPGGGVKETQYF,TGTGCCAGCAGTGAAGCGCCGGGGGGGGGTGTTAAGGAGACCCAGTACTTC
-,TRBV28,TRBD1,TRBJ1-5,CASRQGAGNQPQHF,TGTGCCAGCAGACAGGGGGCTGGCAATCAGCCCCAGCATTTT
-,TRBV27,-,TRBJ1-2,CASRAGLDGYTF,TGTGCCAGCAGGGCGGGACTTGATGGCTACACCTTC
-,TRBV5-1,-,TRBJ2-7,CASSLDDRSLSYEQYF,TGCGCCAGCAGCCTCGACGACAGGTCGCTCTCCTACGAGCAGTACTTC
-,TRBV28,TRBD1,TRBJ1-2,CASSPPDRGGYTF,TGTGCCAGCAGCCCGCCGGACAGGGGAGGCTACACCTTC
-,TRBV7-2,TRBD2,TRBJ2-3,CASSFQRGGLRDTQYF,TGTGCCAGCAGCTTCCAGCGGGGGGGCCTAAGAGATACGCAGTATTTT
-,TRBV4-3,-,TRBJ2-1,CASSQDPPLHNEQFF,TGCGCCAGCAGCCAAGATCCCCCTCTCCACAATGAGCAGTTCTTC
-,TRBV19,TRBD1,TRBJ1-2,CASRRGGQGSGYGYTF,TGTGCCAGCCGAAGAGGGGGACAGGGCTCAGGATATGGCTACACCTTC